This T cell receptor (beta chain) was sequenced in a study of T cell responses to AZD1222 COVID-19 vaccine. Study observations and caveats: Repertoire sampling was restricted to post-peak T cell response timepoints. Most donors were white British and more were female, and clonal diversity was possibly underestimated. As reported, nearly half of all spike-specific TCRs target variant regions that are unmutated. The number of AZD1222 recipients seropositive at baseline was only 5 to 7.

This CDR3 contains 15 residues. V was pared by 4 bases and J by 5 bases, with 5 bases of the junction left unmatched. In germline, CDR1 is SGHNT, CDR2 YENEEA. Libraries were prepared by immunoSEQ multiplex PCR; TCRdb keeps only in-frame clonotypes and omits some of them. There are fewer than 50,000 clones in the sample; 80% occur only once, and approximately 4% lies in the top ten. Comment on this clone: The antigen remains undetermined.

The chain couples TRBV11-3 to TRBJ2-2, with TRBD1 matching over 9 bases. The specimen was peripheral blood, collected on day 0 of AZD1222 vaccination. The clonotype was recovered from an adult in good health. Here the CDR3 DNA reads TGTGCCAGCAGCTCCGGGACAGGGATGACCGGGGAGCTGTTTTTT. Residues: CASSSGTGMTGELFF.